This TCR beta chain was recorded in a study of cytomegalovirus exposure and HLA in healthy donors. For the study at large: A data release that came early held about 89 million unique TCRs from HLA-typed donors.

Notes on this clone: Its target is unknown.

Points from the study as a whole: The classifier was said to identify cytomegalovirus status with high specificity and sensitivity. A later analysis found common viral pathogens apparently linked to several of the most significant clusters. About 90% or about 30% of the time was how often most TCR beta V segments were productive, according to an earlier analysis.

PCR involved 60 Vbeta and 13 Jbeta primers. The repertoire was sequenced with immunoSEQ multiplex PCR; TCRdb's copy has only in-frame clones and lacks some. The sample contains 150,000 to 200,000 clones, about three quarters of which appear only once. Source material: PBMCs. This TCR was sampled from a woman in her 40s in good health and CMV-seronegative.

CDR3 DNA sequence: TGTGCCAGCTCACCACGGACAGGGGAGGTGAACACTGAAGCTTTCTTT. As protein: CASSPRTGEVNTEAFF. V is TRBV18 and J is TRBJ1-1; 9 nucleotides match TRBD1. The CDR3 is 16 residues long. Germline loops: CDR1 KGHSH, CDR2 LQKENI. The V segment lost 1 base and the J segment 0 bases; nucleotides outside the gene matches: 3.